This TCR beta chain was observed in a study of Graves' ophthalmopathy and Graves' hyperthyroidism. Study background: Peripheral blood was gathered at first diagnosis, ahead of any treatment whatsoever. Overall study findings and caveats: Most thyroid clonotypes with frequency above 0.001 were detected in blood too. This model predicted ophthalmopathy progression (sensitivity around 71%, specificity 72% to 80%).

This clonotype was recorded many times. What it recognizes is unknown. The diagnostic workup employed clinical symptoms, serum thyroxine, TRAb, thyroid ultrasound and orbital computed tomography. Using RNA transcripts, the TCR beta CDR3 regions were amplified. RT-PCR with HTBI primers came first, then second-round multiplex PCR. TCRdb reanalysed the multiplex PCR reads using MiXCR and keeps one entry per CDR3 protein. The sample holds approximately 210,000 distinct CDR3 sequences; under 30% are singletons and the top ten take about 9.1%. The germline CDR1 and CDR2 sequences are KGHDR and SFDVKD. The V and J ends lost 2 bases and 0 bases respectively, with 13 bases between them. This CDR3 is built from 17 residues.

Sequencing was carried out using peripheral blood. This TCR derives from a middle-aged man with Graves' ophthalmopathy. The gene calls are TRBV24-1 and TRBJ1-5; D might be TRBD1 (6 bases). In DNA form, the CDR3 reads TGTGCCACCAGTGATTCTCGGACAGCAGGTAGCAATCAGCCCCAGCATTTT. This translates into CATSDSRTAGSNQPQHF.